The 3 T cell receptor beta chains below all came from one sample that was sequenced in a study of cytomegalovirus exposure and HLA in healthy donors. Primers: 60 Vbeta forward and 13 Jbeta reverse. Measured with immunoSEQ multiplex PCR; TCRdb has only the in-frame clones, and not every one. The repertoire holds about 170,000 clones, with 75% to 90% as singletons. The sample was PBMCs. All receptors come from a woman between 50 and 59 years old in good health and CMV-seropositive.

As for this clone: Germline and junction disagree at one end, which may indicate a read error. The chain carries TRBV7-9 and TRBJ2-7, with 12 positions matching TRBD2. Germline lookup yields CDR1 SEHNR and CDR2 FQNEAQ (reference sequence). CDR3 length: 17 residues. The CDR3 here is CSSSSYTSGRSTYEQYF. In nucleotides, the CDR3 is TGTTCCAGCAGCTCTTATACTAGCGGGAGGTCCACCTACGAGCAGTACTTC.

The chain employs TRBV30 and TRBJ1-2, with 7 bases identical to TRBD1. V shed 1 base, J shed 1 base, and the junction held 3 bases outside the gene matches. Looked up from germline, CDR1 is GTSNPN and CDR2 is SVGIG (reference sequence). The CDR3 contains 14 residues. For the CDR3, the DNA is TGTGCCTGGAGTGCCACAGGGGTTAACTATGGCTACACCTTC. It specifies CAWSATGVNYGYTF.

V gene TRBV10-1 combines with J gene TRBJ1-1; TRBD1 might be the D (6 bases). Germline V gene data show CDR1 as WNHNN and CDR2 as SYGVQD (reference sequence). CDR3 length: 14 residues. Trimming cost V 6 bases and J 4 bases, with 15 bases left between them. The CDR3 reads CASRPTGSTTEAFF. In nucleotides, the CDR3 is TGCGCCAGCAGACCTACAGGGTCTACCACTGAAGCTTTCTTT.